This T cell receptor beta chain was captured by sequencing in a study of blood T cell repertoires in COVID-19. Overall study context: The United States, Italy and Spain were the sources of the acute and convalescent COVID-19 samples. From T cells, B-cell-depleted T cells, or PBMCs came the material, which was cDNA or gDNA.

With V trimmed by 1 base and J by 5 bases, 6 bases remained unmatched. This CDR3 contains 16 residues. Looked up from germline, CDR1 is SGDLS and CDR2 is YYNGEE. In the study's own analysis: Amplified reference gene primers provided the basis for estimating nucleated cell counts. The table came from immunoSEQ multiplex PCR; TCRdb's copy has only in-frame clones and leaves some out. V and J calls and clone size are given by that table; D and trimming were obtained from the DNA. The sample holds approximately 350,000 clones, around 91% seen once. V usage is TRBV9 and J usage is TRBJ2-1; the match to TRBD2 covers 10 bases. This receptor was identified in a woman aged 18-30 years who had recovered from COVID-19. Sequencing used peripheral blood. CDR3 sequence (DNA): TGTGCCAGCAGCGTAATTGGGACTAGCGTAAACAATGAGCAGTTCTTC. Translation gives CASSVIGTSVNNEQFF.